This TCR beta chain appears in the sequencing data of a study of T cells in Graves' hyperthyroidism and ophthalmopathy. Notes on the study in general: Most thyroid clonotypes expanded above 0.001 were also detected in blood.

On this clonotype: The antigen is not known.

The CDR3 regions of TCR beta were amplified from RNA transcripts. The HTBI primer set served for first-round RT-PCR of the TCR CDR3. TCRdb reprocessed the multiplex PCR reads with MiXCR, giving one entry per CDR3 protein. Among about 280,000 distinct CDR3 sequences, 25% to 30% were seen once, and the ten largest hold around 30%. Trimming took 8 bases from V and 5 from J, leaving 9 bases between them. The CDR3 has 11 residues. The germline V gene encodes CDR1 MNHNS and CDR2 SASEGT. The hyperthyroidism patients had all been newly diagnosed, and their disease duration was under 2 months. Their ages ranged from 18 to 65 years. Each diagnosis drew on symptoms, thyroxine, TRAb, thyroid ultrasound and orbital computed tomography findings. The blood sample dates from first hyperthyroidism diagnosis, preceding any ophthalmopathy symptoms.

Sequenced material: blood. The receptor was isolated from a man aged 35-49 years with Graves' hyperthyroidism that later progressed to Graves' ophthalmopathy. The rearrangement links TRBV6-1 to TRBJ2-5; the D is unclear. The CDR3 bases are TGTGCCAGCGTACTCAGGGAGACCCAGTACTTC. Residues: CASVLRETQYF.